The rows below give T cell receptor beta chains drawn from one sample of a study of T-cell reconstitution after alpha-beta-depleted transplantation in children. Each CDR3 protein gets one entry after TCRdb re-called the PCR reads with MiXCR. Counted here are roughly 400,000 distinct CDR3 sequences, around two fifths occurring once; the ten biggest clones make up 25% to 30%. This specimen consisted of PBMCs, obtained before TCRalphabeta/CD19-depleted stem cell transplant. All receptors come from a girl aged 2 to 9 with aplastic anemia, due to receive a stem cell transplant. CDR3s include the opening cysteine and the closing phenylalanine or tryptophan. D genes are given only for firm matches. Not all rows give a size; the values are once, few, many and, for expanded clones, a class.

size: .; length: 14; J: TRBJ2-5; V: TRBV5-1; D: .; DNA: TGCGCCAGCAGTTTCAACACGTACCAAGAGACCCAGTACTTC; CDR3: CASSFNTYQETQYF
size: .; length: 15; J: TRBJ2-7; V: TRBV28; D: TRBD1; DNA: TGTGCCAGCAGTAGACTCAGGGGGCAGGCCTACGAGCAGTACTTC; CDR3: CASSRLRGQAYEQYF
size: .; length: 18; J: TRBJ2-1; V: TRBV5-1; D: .; DNA: TGCGCCAGCAGCTTTGAAAGTCTACCCAAGAGTTTTTACAATGAGCAGTTCTTC; CDR3: CASSFESLPKSFYNEQFF
size: few; length: 16; J: TRBJ1-3; V: TRBV6-5; D: .; DNA: TGTGCCAGCAGGAGGGGGGGAAGAGGGTCTGGAAACACCATATATTTT; CDR3: CASRRGGRGSGNTIYF
size: many; length: 17; J: TRBJ2-1; V: TRBV20-1; D: TRBD2; DNA: TGCAGTGCTAGGCCCTTTCGAGCGGGAGTGGTCTACAATGAGCAGTTCTTC; CDR3: CSARPFRAGVVYNEQFF
size: .; length: 15; J: TRBJ2-4; V: TRBV15; D: .; DNA: TGTGCCACCAGCAGAGATTTGGGGGCTGGAGACATTCAGTACTTC; CDR3: CATSRDLGAGDIQYF
size: .; length: 15; J: TRBJ2-7; V: TRBV20-1; D: .; DNA: TGCAGTGCTAGAGGTATCCGGCATCCCCTGTACGAGCAGTACTTC; CDR3: CSARGIRHPLYEQYF
size: .; length: 11; J: TRBJ1-2; V: TRBV28; D: .; DNA: TGTGCCAGCAGTTATGCGGGTGGCTACACCTTC; CDR3: CASSYAGGYTF
size: .; length: 18; J: TRBJ2-4; V: TRBV20-1; D: TRBD2; DNA: TGCAGTGCTAGAGATCCCAAGACTAGCGGGGGTACCGAGGACATTCAGTACTTC; CDR3: CSARDPKTSGGTEDIQYF
size: .; length: 17; J: TRBJ2-3; V: TRBV4-2; D: TRBD2; DNA: TGTGCCAGCAGCCTTGGACTAGCGGTAATTAGAACAGATACGCAGTATTTT; CDR3: CASSLGLAVIRTDTQYF
size: few; length: 15; J: TRBJ2-1; V: TRBV15; D: TRBD2; DNA: TGTGCCACCAGCAGAATAGCGGGAGGTCTCTATGAGCAGTTCTTC; CDR3: CATSRIAGGLYEQFF
size: .; length: 14; J: TRBJ1-4; V: TRBV20-1; D: .; DNA: TGCAGTGCTCCCTCGGGCGCCGGAGGTGAAAAACTGTTTTTT; CDR3: CSAPSGAGGEKLFF
size: many; length: 16; J: TRBJ2-6; V: TRBV28; D: .; DNA: TGTGCCAGCACCCGAGGACGGAGCTCTGGGGCCAACGTCCTGACTTTC; CDR3: CASTRGRSSGANVLTF
size: few; length: 14; J: TRBJ2-1; V: TRBV5-1; D: .; DNA: TGCGCCAGCATCCTCGACACTACTTACAATGAGCAGTTCTTC; CDR3: CASILDTTYNEQFF